The rows below give T cell receptor beta chains drawn from one sample of a study of beta chain features in type 1 diabetes. The repertoire was sequenced with immunoSEQ multiplex PCR; TCRdb's copy has only in-frame clones and lacks some. The profile shows about 370,000 clones, around 9.6% of them singletons. Material: central memory CD4+ T cells from blood. These receptors came from a man aged 25-45 years with type 1 diabetes. The CDR3 runs from the conserved cysteine through the conserved F or W. The D gene is left open where the match is weak. The size of a clone is reported for some rows only, either as once, few or many, or as a class for expanded clones.

j_call clone_size v_call d_call cdr3_nt cdr3_aa
TRBJ1-2 . TRBV4-1 . TGCGCCAGCAGCCAAGAAGAAAATCAGATTTATGGCTACACCTTC CASSQEENQIYGYTF
TRBJ1-1 . TRBV5-1 . TGCGCCAGCAGTGGCCGCGAGGGGTTGAACACTGAAGCTTTCTTT CASSGREGLNTEAFF
TRBJ2-7 few TRBV12-5 . TGTGCTAGTGGTTTGGAGGGATACGAGCAGTACTTC CASGLEGYEQYF
TRBJ2-1 few TRBV5-1 . TGCGCCAGCAGCTTTCTAGCAGGGGTATTGGGGAGCGAGCAGTTCTTC CASSFLAGVLGSEQFF
TRBJ2-7 . TRBV7-2 . TGTGCCAGCAGCTTAGTGCCGGGGACCCACGAGCAGTACTTC CASSLVPGTHEQYF
TRBJ1-4 few TRBV28 TRBD1 TGTGCCAGCAGTCGACAGGGAATTTCAACTAATGAAAAACTGTTTTTT CASSRQGISTNEKLFF
TRBJ1-3 . TRBV18 . TGTGCCAGCTCACCACCGTTAGGCCCTGGAAACACCATATATTTT CASSPPLGPGNTIYF
TRBJ1-5 . TRBV6-5 TRBD1 TGTGCCAGCAGTTACTCGGACAGGGGCGACAATCAGCCCCAGCATTTT CASSYSDRGDNQPQHF
TRBJ1-2 few TRBV30 . TGTGCCTGGAATCTCCACGGTCCTAACTATGGCTACACCTTC CAWNLHGPNYGYTF
TRBJ2-7 few TRBV5-4 . TGTGCCAGCAGCTTAGGCCAGGTTACCTCCTACGAGCAGTACTTC CASSLGQVTSYEQYF
TRBJ1-5 . TRBV7-9 . TGTGCCAGCAGCCTCACAGGAAGCAATCAGCCCCAGCATTTT CASSLTGSNQPQHF
TRBJ2-5 few TRBV11-1 . TGTGCCAGCAGCTCTGGGCGGGAGACCCAGTACTTC CASSSGRETQYF
TRBJ2-3 . TRBV18 TRBD1 TGTGCCAGCTCACCGACAGGGGGCATGGGCACAGATACGCAGTATTTT CASSPTGGMGTDTQYF
TRBJ2-2 many TRBV2 TRBD2 TGTGCCAGCAGTGTGGGACTAAACACCGGGGAGCTGTTTTTT CASSVGLNTGELFF
TRBJ1-5 few TRBV4-1 . TGCGCCAGCAGCCAAGGGGCTGACAGTAGCAATCAGCCCCAGCATTTT CASSQGADSSNQPQHF
TRBJ1-5 . TRBV28 . TGTGCCAGCAGTTTCGGGTTGAATCAGCCCCAGCATTTT CASSFGLNQPQHF
TRBJ2-6 few TRBV5-1 . TGCGCCAGCAGCTTGACAGGGAGCTCTGGGGCCAACGTCCTGACTTTC CASSLTGSSGANVLTF
TRBJ2-2 few TRBV18 TRBD1 TGTGCCAGCTCACCACGGACAGGGGAGGCCGGGGAGCTGTTTTTT CASSPRTGEAGELFF
TRBJ2-1 few TRBV29-1 . TGCAGCGTTGCAGGGACCGACAATGAGCAGTTCTTC CSVAGTDNEQFF
TRBJ2-5 . TRBV6-5 . TGTGCCAGCAGTCCACAGGCGGCGGGGGAGACCCAGTACTTC CASSPQAAGETQYF